The table lists the clone carrying this T cell receptor beta chain with many counts. Its specificity is not known. UMIs and a universal primer site were added when TCR cDNA was made by 5'RACE template switching. TCRdb reprocessed the 5' RACE reads via MiXCR and lists one record per CDR3 protein. The sample lists some 32,000 distinct CDR3 sequences, roughly 4.5% occurring once. The sample belongs to a study of T cells after yellow fever vaccination. Points from the study as a whole: Boosting was followed by the reappearance of most primary-vaccination clones (approximately 95% CD4, about 88% CD8). The secondary response was weaker, and its peak arrived faster, on day 5 versus 15. Some clonotypes, a small share, were shared between CD4 and CD8 compartments.

Germline V lookup: CDR1 SEHNR, CDR2 FQNEAQ (reference sequence). The junction had 10 bases not matched to a gene; V was cut back by 4 bases and J by 6 bases. The CDR3 contains 16 residues. The sample was CD8+ T cells sorted from PBMCs, taken 5 days after the yellow fever booster vaccination. The sequence derives from a man aged 30 to 45 who received the YFV17D yellow fever vaccine. The V and J genes are TRBV7-9 and TRBJ2-5, with 11 bases aligning to TRBD2. The CDR3 DNA is TGTGCCAGCAGCTCAATAGCGGGAGGGCCGGGGAAGACCCAGTACTTC. Amino acid sequence: CASSSIAGGPGKTQYF.